The 8 T cell receptor beta chains reported below all come from one sample, sequenced in a study of T cell responses to AZD1222 COVID-19 vaccine. Sequencing used immunoSEQ multiplex PCR; TCRdb keeps in-frame clones, though not all of them. The sample contains roughly 180,000 clones, roughly nine tenths of which appear only once. This material consisted of peripheral blood, taken on day 0 of AZD1222 vaccination. All receptors come from an adult in good health.

J is TRBJ1-4 and V is TRBV30; D not certain. V lost 0 bases and J lost 4, with 9 bases in between. Germline values: CDR1 GTSNPN, CDR2 SVGIG (reference sequence). The CDR3 contains 14 residues. CDR3 residues: CAWSVIAFNEKLFF. In nucleotides, the CDR3 is TGTGCCTGGAGTGTTATAGCTTTTAATGAAAAACTGTTTTTT.

The chain joins TRBV18 to TRBJ1-5; D is unclear. V gave up 1 base and J gave up 1 base, with 2 bases separating them. This CDR3 contains 13 residues. Germline assignment: CDR1 KGHSH and CDR2 LQKENI. CDR3 DNA sequence: TGTGCCAGCTCACCACTAAGCAATCAGCCCCAGCATTTT. As protein: CASSPLSNQPQHF.

This CDR3 is CATSDPGTKNTGELFF. The CDR3 nucleotides read TGTGCCACCAGTGATCCCGGGACAAAGAACACCGGGGAGCTGTTTTTT. The genes are TRBV24-1 and TRBJ2-2; tentatively, D is TRBD1 (6 bases). CDR1 and CDR2 from the germline V gene are KGHDR and SFDVKD. This CDR3 is 16 amino acids long. Trimming pared 3 bases from V and 1 base from J, leaving 11 bases between.

The rearrangement uses TRBV19 and TRBJ1-1, with TRBD1 matching 10 bases. Unmatched junction bases numbered 4, after V lost 3 bases and J lost 3 bases. This CDR3 region has 15 residues. In germline, CDR1 is LNHDA, CDR2 SQIVND (reference sequence). This chain's CDR3 is CASSMEDRGYTEAFF. As DNA, the CDR3 is TGTGCCAGTAGTATGGAGGACAGGGGGTACACTGAAGCTTTCTTT.

The chain has TRBV13 and TRBJ2-2; D is perhaps TRBD2 (6 bases). V shed 3 bases and J shed 1 base, with 9 bases lying between them. Looked up from germline, CDR1 is PRHDT and CDR2 is FYEKMQ (reference sequence). CDR3 length: 15 residues. CDR3: CASSFRDLNTGELFF. The CDR3, as DNA: TGTGCCAGCAGCTTCAGGGACTTGAACACCGGGGAGCTGTTTTTT.

This clone was detected once. The J gene is TRBJ1-2, the V gene TRBV15, with a possible D match to TRBD1 (6 bases). The CDR3 runs to 16 residues. Trimming removed 0 bases at V and 0 bases at J, with 11 bases between. The germline gives CDR1 LNHNV, CDR2 YYDKDF (reference sequence). The CDR3 coding sequence is TGTGCCACCAGCAGAGATTTAAGGGGGACTAACTATGGCTACACCTTC. Translating it yields CATSRDLRGTNYGYTF.

V and J are TRBV24-1 and TRBJ2-5, with D possibly matching TRBD2 (5 bases). Trimming removed 7 bases at V and 0 bases at J, with 17 bases between. Germline V gene lookup returns CDR1 KGHDR and CDR2 SFDVKD. The CDR3 is made up of 16 amino acids. The CDR3 bases are TGTGCCACCAGCTCCTTTGACCGAGGGTACCAAGAGACCCAGTACTTC. Its protein product is CATSSFDRGYQETQYF.

This chain's CDR3 is CASSLLGQGPTDTQYF. In DNA form, the CDR3 reads TGTGCCAGCAGCTTATTGGGACAGGGGCCCACAGATACGCAGTATTTT. The J gene is TRBJ2-3, the V gene TRBV7-9; the match to TRBD1 covers 10 bases. Germline V gene lookup returns CDR1 SEHNR and CDR2 FQNEAQ (reference sequence). V shed 2 bases, J shed 2 bases, and the junction held 4 bases outside the gene matches. The CDR3 is 16 residues long.